The source of this T cell receptor (beta chain) is a study of T cell repertoires in cytomegalovirus infection. This clonotype was recorded at least ten times. TCRdb itself ran the reads through MiXCR, one entry per CDR3 protein. This table has about 200,000 distinct CDR3 sequences, 7.5% to 10% appearing once. This clonotype originated in a human donor in good health (CMV status not recorded). Some clones in this sample may be carry-over from other donors' samples. The sample consisted of PBMCs.

The CDR3: CASSSSGTSADTQYF. DNA of the CDR3: TGTGCCAGCAGTTCATCCGGGACTAGCGCAGATACGCAGTATTTT. The chain joins TRBV12-3 or TRBV12-4 to TRBJ2-3; TRBD2 aligns across 10 bases. The CDR3 is made up of 15 amino acids. V shed 4 bases, J shed 4 bases, and the junction held 5 bases outside the gene matches.